A single sample gave rise to the 20 T cell receptor beta chains below, sequenced in a study of immune evolution from preneoplasia to lung adenocarcinoma. The assay was immunoSEQ multiplex PCR, and TCRdb's table has in-frame clones only and misses some. The sample includes about 4,000 clones, 76% of them seen just once. Source material: FFPE minimally invasive lung adenocarcinoma tissue. All receptors derive from a person aged 65 to 85 with lung adenocarcinoma.

This clone was seen just once. This chain connects TRBV7-9 to TRBJ1-1; possibly TRBD1 for D (6 bases). The V and J ends lost 1 base and 10 bases respectively, with 16 bases between them. The CDR3 spans 14 residues. Germline CDR1 is SEHNR and CDR2 is FQNEAQ (reference sequence). The DNA for the CDR3 is TGTGCCAGCAGCTTAGGAGAGGGGGGCAGGGGAGCTTTCTTT. Translation: CASSLGEGGRGAFF.

This clone was observed a single time. V is TRBV7-3 and J is TRBJ1-1; D is ambiguous. Germline V gene data show CDR1 as SGHTA and CDR2 as FQGTGA. CDR3 length equals 13 residues. Trimming removed 2 bases from V and 3 bases from J, with 7 bases in between. The CDR3 sequence is CASSLLAHTEAFF. Written as DNA, the CDR3 is TGTGCCAGCAGCTTACTGGCTCACACTGAAGCTTTCTTT.

V and J are TRBV6-5 and TRBJ1-1; no clear D gene. Trimming pared 4 bases from V and 0 bases from J, leaving 3 bases between. This CDR3 spans 12 amino acids. Per germline, CDR1 MNHEY and CDR2 SVGAGI. Written as DNA, the CDR3 is TGTGCCAGCAGTTCGATGAACACTGAAGCTTTCTTT. Protein sequence: CASSSMNTEAFF.

The chain uses TRBV7-2 and TRBJ2-1; 9 bases are shared with TRBD2. From germline, CDR1 is SGHTA and CDR2 FQGNSA. Unmatched junction bases numbered 6, after V lost 7 bases and J lost 2 bases. The CDR3 has 15 amino acids. DNA of the CDR3: TGTGCCAGCACATCCGGGACTAGCCCCTACAATGAGCAGTTCTTC. Amino acid sequence: CASTSGTSPYNEQFF.

The chain combines TRBV27 with TRBJ1-4; no reliable D call. The germline gives CDR1 MNHEY, CDR2 SMNVEV (reference sequence). V lost 0 bases and J lost 5, with 10 bases in between. This CDR3 has 15 amino acids. Here the CDR3 DNA reads TGTGCCAGCAGTTTATCCAGAGTGGGGAATGAAAAACTGTTTTTT. Translation: CASSLSRVGNEKLFF.

The V and J genes are TRBV19 and TRBJ2-1, with TRBD2 matching over 12 bases. J gave up 9 bases and V 6 bases, and 6 bases lay outside the gene matches. CDR3 length: 14 residues. Germline loops: CDR1 LNHDA, CDR2 SQIVND (reference sequence). The CDR3 here is CASSRLAGESEQFF. CDR3 DNA: TGTGCCAGTAGCAGACTAGCGGGAGAAAGTGAGCAGTTCTTC. Together with reference TRBV19 and TRBJ2-1, the CDR3 gives the full variable domain: DGGITQSPKYLFRKEGQNVTLSCEQNLNHDAMYWYRQDPGQGLRLIYYSQIVNDFQKGDIAEGYSVSREKKESFPLTVTSAQKNPTAFYLCASSRLAGESEQFFGPGTRLTVL.

The chain employs TRBV10-3 and TRBJ1-5; D perhaps matches TRBD1 (5 bases). The V end lost 4 bases, the J end lost 3 bases, and 10 bases lay between the germline ends. The CDR3 is 14 residues long. CDR1 ENHRY and CDR2 SYGVKD come from the germline V gene. CDR3 loop: CAISGDGPNQPQHF. CDR3 nucleotides: TGTGCCATCAGTGGGGACGGCCCCAATCAGCCCCAGCATTTT.

This sequence joins TRBV19 and TRBJ2-5; 7 positions agree with TRBD2. CDR1 is LNHDA and CDR2 is SQIVND in the germline V gene (reference sequence). The CDR3 has 15 residues. The V gene end was trimmed by 6 bases and the J gene end by 4 bases; junction bases not matched to a gene: 11. DNA of the CDR3: TGTGCCAGTAGGCCCAGGGAGGGGTCTCGAGAGACCCAGTACTTC. It translates to CASRPREGSRETQYF.

The V and J genes are TRBV4-1 and TRBJ1-1; the D is unclear. The CDR3 consists of 16 residues. Trimming took off 1 base at V and 1 base at J, with 13 bases between the two ends. The V gene's germline CDR1 is MGHRA and CDR2 YSYEKL. CDR3 nucleotides: TGCGCCAGCAGCCAAGTAAGTGGCTTGGCGAACACTGAAGCTTTCTTT. Protein product: CASSQVSGLANTEAFF.

CDR3: CASSVKGQPNNEQFF. CDR3 DNA sequence: TGTGCCAGCAGCGTGAAGGGACAGCCTAACAATGAGCAGTTCTTC. The chain couples TRBV9 to TRBJ2-1; 7 bases agree with TRBD1. The germline CDR1 and CDR2 sequences are SGDLS and YYNGEE. CDR3 length equals 15 residues. Trimming removed 2 bases from V and 5 bases from J; junction bases left unmatched: 7.

The rearrangement joins TRBV30 to TRBJ2-1; D remains unclear. CDR3 size: 12 residues. Germline V gene lookup returns CDR1 GTSNPN and CDR2 SVGIG (reference sequence). The V gene lost 1 base and the J gene lost 4 bases, with 5 bases spanning the gap. The CDR3 sequence: CAWSANYNEQFF. The CDR3 DNA sequence: TGTGCCTGGAGTGCCAATTACAATGAGCAGTTCTTC.

V usage is TRBV19 and J usage is TRBJ2-1, with D unclear. CDR3 length: 15 residues. V was clipped by 5 bases and J by 4 bases, with 15 bases between them. Germline CDR1 LNHDA, CDR2 SQIVND (reference sequence). For the CDR3, the DNA is TGTGCCAGTAGTGCGGCCCCAGTCGGGTACAATGAGCAGTTCTTC. This codes for CASSAAPVGYNEQFF.

This clone was seen a few times. The rearrangement links TRBV4-2 to TRBJ2-1; 13 positions match TRBD2. The V segment lost 4 bases and the J segment 5 bases; nucleotides outside the gene matches: 5. Germline V gene lookup returns CDR1 LGHNA and CDR2 YNFKEQ. The CDR3 is 16 amino acids. CDR3 bases: TGTGCCAGCAGCCCGCTGACTAGCGGGAGGAACAATGAGCAGTTCTTC. Its translation: CASSPLTSGRNNEQFF.

This chain uses TRBV28 with TRBJ1-2; unclear D gene. CDR1 and CDR2 (germline): MDHEN, SYDVKM. The V gene lost 5 bases and the J gene lost 4 bases, with 11 bases spanning the gap. This CDR3 comprises 13 residues. This chain's CDR3 is CASSAVFGYGYTF. CDR3 coding DNA: TGTGCCAGCAGTGCCGTATTCGGCTATGGCTACACCTTC.

The V and J genes are TRBV27 and TRBJ2-7; 7 bases are shared with TRBD2. Trimming took 2 bases from V and 4 from J; bases not matched to a gene: 5. The germline V gene encodes CDR1 MNHEY and CDR2 SMNVEV (reference sequence). The CDR3 runs 14 residues. CDR3 nucleotides: TGTGCCAGCAGTTTACGGGGGGACGGTTACGAGCAGTACTTC. Its translation is CASSLRGDGYEQYF.

In DNA form, the CDR3 reads TGTGCCAGCAGTGAGGCAGGGTTTGAGCAGTACTTC. Translation gives CASSEAGFEQYF. This chain connects TRBV6-1 to TRBJ2-7; D is perhaps TRBD1 (5 bases). With 3 bases removed from V and 7 bases from J, the gap between germline ends came to 10 bases. CDR3 length: 12 amino acids. Looked up from germline, CDR1 is MNHNS and CDR2 is SASEGT.

This clone was detected only a few times. CDR3 loop: CASNAGGATDTQYF. CDR3 nucleotides: TGTGCCAGCAATGCGGGAGGGGCGACAGATACGCAGTATTTT. The chain couples TRBV6-1 to TRBJ2-3; 9 bases line up with TRBD2. Germline V gene lookup returns CDR1 MNHNS and CDR2 SASEGT. The junction had 5 bases not matched to a gene; V was cut back by 7 bases and J by 3 bases. CDR3 size: 14 residues.

The rearrangement joins TRBV30 to TRBJ2-3, with a possible D match to TRBD2 (6 bases). V shed 1 base and J shed 8 bases, with 16 bases lying between them. Per the germline V gene, CDR1 is GTSNPN and CDR2 is SVGIG (reference sequence). CDR3 length: 14 residues. CDR3 in DNA: TGTGCCTGGAGTGGGAGCGGGCGGTCTGCTACGCAGTATTTT. Protein product: CAWSGSGRSATQYF. Supplemented by reference TRBV30 and TRBJ2-3, the full variable domain reads SQTIHQWPATLVQPVGSPLSLECTVEGTSNPNLYWYRQAAGRGLQLLFYSVGIGQISSEVPQNLSASRPQDRQFILSSKKLLLSDSGFYLCAWSGSGRSATQYFGPGTRLTVL.

This clone has more than one count but fewer than ten. The chain recombines TRBV6-1 with TRBJ1-1; D perhaps matches TRBD1 (5 bases). Per germline, CDR1 MNHNS and CDR2 SASEGT. V shed 2 bases and J shed 6 bases, with 16 bases lying between them. The CDR3 runs 15 residues. The CDR3 spells CASSEQGGVNPEAFF. As DNA, the CDR3 is TGTGCCAGCAGTGAACAGGGTGGGGTCAACCCTGAAGCTTTCTTT.

This chain connects TRBV30 to TRBJ2-1; D not resolved. The CDR3 consists of 13 residues. Germline V gene sequence: CDR1 GTSNPN, CDR2 SVGIG (reference sequence). Trimming took off 0 bases at V and 9 bases at J, with 12 bases between the two ends. The CDR3 loop is CAWSVLGPGEQFF. The CDR3 DNA reads TGTGCCTGGAGTGTATTGGGCCCGGGTGAGCAGTTCTTC.